The 22 T cell receptor beta chains in this list originate from one sample, sequenced in a study of tissue T cells after allogeneic stem cell transplantation. Assay used: immunoSEQ multiplex PCR; TCRdb lists only in-frame clones, some missing. This sample has about 1,400 clones, with more than 50% found just once. This specimen was bone marrow, taken at autopsy. The receptors were sampled from a male patient at least 60 years old with steroid-refractory graft-versus-host disease after an allogeneic stem cell transplant. The graft donor may have contributed some T cells.

This clone was seen only a few times. Given a much more abundant clone one base away, this may be a read error. Other DNA sequences from this sample encode an identical CDR3 as well. The rearrangement links TRBV5-6 to TRBJ2-5; 10 bases fit TRBD2. CDR3 length equals 15 residues. Germline V gives CDR1 SGHDT, CDR2 YYEEEE. The CDR3, as DNA: TGCGCCAGCAGCGGGGGGGCCGGGGGGGGAGAGACCCAGTACTTC. Its protein is CASSGGAGGGETQYF.

This clone has a handful of counts. Additional DNA sequences in this sample encode the identical CDR3. J is TRBJ2-2 and V is TRBV4-1; 7 positions agree with TRBD1. Trimming at V came to 4 bases and at J to 4 bases, leaving 3 bases not matched to a gene. CDR3 size: 14 residues. Per germline, CDR1 MGHRA and CDR2 YSYEKL. The CDR3 here is CASSRDRATGELFF. In DNA form, the CDR3 reads TGCGCCAGCAGCCGAGACAGGGCCACCGGGGAGCTGTTTTTT.

This chain links TRBV27 with TRBJ2-7; D is ambiguous. The germline gives CDR1 MNHEY, CDR2 SMNVEV (reference sequence). V lost 2 bases to trimming and J lost 12 bases, with 29 bases between them. This CDR3 has 17 amino acids. CDR3 sequence (DNA): TGTGCCAGCAGTTTAACCCCTCATAGGACGGCAGCCAGACCCCTGTACTTC. Residues: CASSLTPHRTAARPLYF.

This clone was detected a few times. The chain links TRBV7-6 to TRBJ1-3, with a possible D match to TRBD1 (6 bases). Trimming removed 5 bases from V and 2 bases from J, with 22 bases in between. The CDR3 loop spans 18 amino acids. Looked up from germline, CDR1 is SGHVS and CDR2 is FNYEAQ. CDR3 sequence reads: CASSRGADSGLAGNTIYF. CDR3 DNA: TGTGCCAGCAGCAGGGGGGCGGACTCGGGGCTTGCTGGAAACACCATATATTTT.

This chain uses TRBV7-6 with TRBJ2-2, with 9 bases that match TRBD2. Germline CDR1 is SGHVS and CDR2 is FNYEAQ. The ends lost 1 base at V and 2 bases at J; junction bases unmatched: 2. The CDR3 is 16 residues long. The CDR3: CASSLGLAANTGELFF. CDR3 in DNA: TGTGCCAGCAGCTTAGGACTAGCGGCAAACACCGGGGAGCTGTTTTTT.

V usage is TRBV4-1 and J usage is TRBJ2-1; no clear D gene. Trimming stripped 2 bases from V and 2 bases from J, with 4 bases between. The germline V gene has CDR1 MGHRA and CDR2 YSYEKL. The CDR3 loop spans 13 amino acids. The DNA for the CDR3 is TGCGCCAGCAGCCAAAGCACCTACAATGAGCAGTTCTTC. Encoded protein: CASSQSTYNEQFF.

The chain couples TRBV3-1 (or the pseudogene TRBV3-2) to TRBJ1-1; no firm D call. CDR1 is LGHDT and CDR2 is YNNKEL in the germline V gene (reference sequence). Trimming shortened V by 4 bases and J by 3 bases, and 12 bases separated the two germline ends. This CDR3 region has 14 residues. The CDR3 here is CASSRLTDDTEAFF. The CDR3, as DNA: TGTGCCAGCAGCCGTTTGACTGATGACACTGAAGCTTTCTTT.

This sequence joins TRBV7-9 and TRBJ1-2; 7 nucleotides align to TRBD1. The CDR3 loop spans 14 amino acids. Per the germline V gene, CDR1 is SEHNR and CDR2 is FQNEAQ (reference sequence). V dropped 1 base and J dropped 3; count of bases not matched to a gene: 2. CDR3 residues: CASSLGTGDYGYTF. The CDR3 nucleotides read TGTGCCAGCAGCTTAGGAACAGGGGACTATGGCTACACCTTC.

By share, this clone ranks as large (0.1 to 1%). The rearrangement links TRBV27 to TRBJ2-5; D uncertain. The V gene's germline CDR1 is MNHEY and CDR2 SMNVEV (reference sequence). Trimming cost V 3 bases and J 0 bases, with 5 bases left between them. The CDR3 extends over 13 amino acids. CDR3 region: CASSFGYQETQYF. The DNA of the CDR3 is TGTGCCAGCAGTTTTGGATACCAAGAGACCCAGTACTTC.

By share, this clone counts as medium-sized. The junction departs from the called germline gene at one end, perhaps through a read error. Additional DNA sequences in this sample encode the identical CDR3. The chain is built from TRBV5-6 and TRBJ2-5; 9 positions agree with TRBD2. Germline-derived CDR1 and CDR2 are SGHDT and YYEEEE. There are 15 residues in the CDR3. In DNA, the CDR3 is TGCGCCCGCCGCGGGGGGGCCGGGGGGGGAGAGACCCAGTACTTC. It codes for CARRGGAGGGETQYF.

The V call is TRBV18, the J call TRBJ2-7; 8 bases are a match to TRBD2. The CDR3 runs to 15 residues. The V gene's germline CDR1 is KGHSH and CDR2 LQKENI. J lost 2 bases, V lost 2 bases, and 5 bases had no gene match. CDR3 amino acids: CASSPNGRDAYEQYF. CDR3 DNA sequence: TGTGCCAGCTCACCAAACGGGAGGGACGCCTACGAGCAGTACTTC.

Note on this clone: A read error is possible here, since a much larger clone lies one base away. This specimen includes other DNA sequences encoding the same CDR3. This chain connects TRBV5-6 to TRBJ2-5; 8 nucleotides align to TRBD2. The CDR3 covers 15 residues. Germline CDR1 SGHDT, CDR2 YYEEEE. The CDR3 is CARRVGAGGGETQYF. The CDR3 coding sequence is TGCGCCCGCCGCGTGGGGGCCGGGGGGGGAGAGACCCAGTACTTC.

The chain carries TRBV6-1 and TRBJ2-1, with a possible D match to TRBD1 (6 bases). The V and J ends lost 5 bases and 0 bases respectively, with 8 bases between them. The CDR3 has 14 amino acids. Germline CDR1 is MNHNS and CDR2 is SASEGT. The CDR3 DNA follows: TGTGCCAGCAGTTGGACAGCCTCCTACAATGAGCAGTTCTTC. The encoded protein is CASSWTASYNEQFF.

The chain carries TRBV11-1 and TRBJ2-1; no clear D gene. The CDR3 covers 12 residues. V gave up 0 bases and J gave up 11 bases, with 8 bases separating them. From germline, CDR1 is SGHAT and CDR2 FQDESV (reference sequence). In DNA, the CDR3 is TGTGCCAGCAGCTTAGCGCTAACACAGCAGTTCTTC. Protein sequence: CASSLALTQQFF. Supplemented by reference TRBV11-1 and TRBJ2-1, the full variable domain reads EAEVAQSPRYKITEKSQAVAFWCDPISGHATLYWYRQILGQGPELLVQFQDESVVDDSQLPKDRFSAERLKGVDSTLKIQPAELGDSAMYLCASSLALTQQFFGPGTRLTVL.

The chain employs TRBV19 and TRBJ2-1; 10 positions agree with TRBD2. Germline trimming cut 3 bases from V and 0 bases from J; bases unmatched to any gene: 5. The CDR3 length is 17 residues. Per the germline V gene, CDR1 is LNHDA and CDR2 is SQIVND (reference sequence). CDR3 protein: CASSISGGDSSYNEQFF. The CDR3 DNA reads TGTGCCAGTAGTATCAGCGGGGGGGATAGCTCCTACAATGAGCAGTTCTTC.

The chain has TRBV16 and TRBJ2-3; D is unclear. The CDR3 extends over 13 amino acids. The V gene lost 4 bases and the J gene lost 2 bases, with 7 bases spanning the gap. Per germline, CDR1 KGHSY and CDR2 FQNENV. CDR3 protein: CASSRVTTDTQYF. The CDR3 nucleotides read TGTGCCAGCAGCCGAGTCACCACAGATACGCAGTATTTT.

The chain recombines TRBV15 with TRBJ1-1, with D possibly TRBD1 on 5 matching bases. Trimming stripped 0 bases from V and 0 bases from J, with 8 bases between. The germline V gene has CDR1 LNHNV and CDR2 YYDKDF (reference sequence). The CDR3 contains 15 residues. The CDR3 loop is CATSREMTVNTEAFF. Here the CDR3 DNA reads TGTGCCACCAGCAGAGAGATGACAGTGAACACTGAAGCTTTCTTT.

This chain uses TRBV29-1 with TRBJ1-6, with 7 nucleotides matching TRBD1. With 5 bases clipped from V and 10 bases from J, the junction kept 8 bases outside the gene matches. CDR1 SQVTM and CDR2 ANQGSEA come from the germline V gene. This CDR3 contains 13 residues. The CDR3 DNA reads as TGCAGCGTTCAGGACAGGCCTGGGTCACCCCTCCACTTT. Translation gives CSVQDRPGSPLHF.

This clone was recorded once. The chain recombines TRBV11-3 with TRBJ2-4; D ambiguous. V dropped 0 bases and J dropped 9 bases, with 9 bases sitting between them. The CDR3 sequence is 13 residues long. The germline CDR1 and CDR2 sequences are SGHNT and YENEEA. The CDR3, as DNA: TGTGCCAGCAGCTTAGACGTGGCAAGCATTCAGTACTTC. Translating it yields CASSLDVASIQYF.

This clone is classed as large. The rearrangement joins TRBV29-1 to TRBJ1-1, with 7 bases lining up with TRBD1. V gave up 4 bases and J gave up 7 bases; unmatched junction bases: 9. Germline loops: CDR1 SQVTM, CDR2 ANQGSEA. The CDR3 totals 13 residues. CDR3 in DNA: TGCAGCGTTGCTGACAGGGTTTTTATTGAAGCTTTCTTT. Encoded protein: CSVADRVFIEAFF.

This clone was found once. The chain recombines TRBV11-2 with TRBJ1-4, with TRBD1 as a possible D gene (6 bases). This CDR3 has 16 residues. The V gene lost 5 bases and the J gene lost 3 bases, with 16 bases spanning the gap. Germline CDR1 and CDR2: SGHAT and FQNNGV. The CDR3 nucleotides are TGTGCCAGCAGCCCTCTCGGGGCAGGGGCTAATGAAAAACTGTTTTTT. Its protein is CASSPLGAGANEKLFF.

The chain is built from TRBV11-2 and TRBJ2-1; 15 bases map to TRBD2. With 5 bases clipped from V and 4 bases from J, the junction kept 12 bases outside the gene matches. Germline V gene lookup returns CDR1 SGHAT and CDR2 FQNNGV. CDR3 length: 19 residues. CDR3 region: CASSDGLAGGLLLYNEQFF. The CDR3 DNA reads as TGTGCCAGCAGCGACGGACTAGCGGGGGGGCTTCTGCTGTACAATGAGCAGTTCTTC.